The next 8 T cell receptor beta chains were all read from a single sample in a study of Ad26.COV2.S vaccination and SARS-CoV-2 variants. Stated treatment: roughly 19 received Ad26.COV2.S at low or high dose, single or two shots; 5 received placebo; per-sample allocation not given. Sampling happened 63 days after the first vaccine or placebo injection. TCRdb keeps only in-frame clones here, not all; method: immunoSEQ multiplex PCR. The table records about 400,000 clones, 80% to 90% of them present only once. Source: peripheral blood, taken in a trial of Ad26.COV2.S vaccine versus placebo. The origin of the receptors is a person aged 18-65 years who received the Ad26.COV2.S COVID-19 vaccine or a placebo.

The CDR3, as DNA: TGTGCCAGTAGTATAATAGGCGCGCAAGAGACCCAGTACTTC. This gives the protein CASSIIGAQETQYF. The rearrangement uses TRBV19 and TRBJ2-5; D not resolved. The CDR3 is made up of 14 amino acids. Germline V lookup: CDR1 LNHDA, CDR2 SQIVND (reference sequence). Trimming shortened V by 2 bases and J by 2 bases, and 9 bases separated the two germline ends.

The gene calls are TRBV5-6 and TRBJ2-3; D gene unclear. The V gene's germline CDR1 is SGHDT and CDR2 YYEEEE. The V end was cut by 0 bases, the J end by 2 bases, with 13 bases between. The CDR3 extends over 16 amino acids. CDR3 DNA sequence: TGTGCCAGCAGCTTGGTCGGCGGAATTATCACAGATACGCAGTATTTT. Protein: CASSLVGGIITDTQYF.

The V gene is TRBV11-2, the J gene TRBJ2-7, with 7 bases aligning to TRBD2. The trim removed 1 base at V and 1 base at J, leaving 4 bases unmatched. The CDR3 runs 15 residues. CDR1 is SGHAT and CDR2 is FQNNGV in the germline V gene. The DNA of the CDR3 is TGTGCCAGCAGCTTAGGGAGCGGGACTTCCTACGAGCAGTACTTC. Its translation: CASSLGSGTSYEQYF.

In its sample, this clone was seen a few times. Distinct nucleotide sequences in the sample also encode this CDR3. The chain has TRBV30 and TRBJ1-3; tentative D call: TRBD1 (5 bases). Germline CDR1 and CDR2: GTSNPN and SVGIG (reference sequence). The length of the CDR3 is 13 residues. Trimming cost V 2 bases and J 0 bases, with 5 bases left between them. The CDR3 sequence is CAWSRGSGNTIYF. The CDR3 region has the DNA TGTGCCTGGAGTAGGGGCTCTGGAAACACCATATATTTT.

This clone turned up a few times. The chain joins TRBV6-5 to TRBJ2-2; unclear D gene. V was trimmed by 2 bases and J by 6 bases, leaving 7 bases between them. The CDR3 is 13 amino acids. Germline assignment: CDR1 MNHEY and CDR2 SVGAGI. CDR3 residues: CASSYAAAGELFF. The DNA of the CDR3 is TGTGCCAGCAGTTACGCCGCCGCCGGGGAGCTGTTTTTT.

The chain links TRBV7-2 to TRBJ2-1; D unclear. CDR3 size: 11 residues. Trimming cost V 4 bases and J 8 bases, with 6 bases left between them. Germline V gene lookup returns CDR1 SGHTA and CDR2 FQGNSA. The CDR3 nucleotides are TGTGCCAGCAGCTGGACGGATGAGCAGTTCTTC. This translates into CASSWTDEQFF.

This CDR3 reads CASSPSRGRTSQAFF. Here the CDR3 DNA reads TGTGCCAGCTCACCATCAAGGGGCCGTACATCCCAAGCTTTCTTT. V gene TRBV18 combines with J gene TRBJ1-1; possible D gene TRBD1, 5 bases. The CDR3 sequence is 15 residues long. Germline values: CDR1 KGHSH, CDR2 LQKENI. Trimming took off 2 bases at V and 9 bases at J, with 19 bases between the two ends.

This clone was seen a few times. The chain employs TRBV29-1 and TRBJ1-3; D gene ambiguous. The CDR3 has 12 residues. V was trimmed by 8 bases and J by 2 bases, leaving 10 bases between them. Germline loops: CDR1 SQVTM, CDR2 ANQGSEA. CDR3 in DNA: TGCAGCTCGTGGAGTACTGGAAACACCATATATTTT. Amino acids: CSSWSTGNTIYF.